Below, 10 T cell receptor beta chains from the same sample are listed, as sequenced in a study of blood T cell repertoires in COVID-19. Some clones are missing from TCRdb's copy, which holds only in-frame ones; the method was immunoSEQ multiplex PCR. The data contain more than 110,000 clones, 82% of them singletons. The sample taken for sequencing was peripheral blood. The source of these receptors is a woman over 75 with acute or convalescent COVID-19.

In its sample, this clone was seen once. The chain's CDR3 is CASSELRRGGEQYF. The CDR3 coding sequence is TGTGCCAGCAGTGAATTAAGGCGTGGCGGCGAGCAGTACTTC. The chain joins TRBV6-1 to TRBJ2-7; D call uncertain. V lost 2 bases and J 6 bases, leaving 14 bases between the germline ends. The germline CDR1 and CDR2 sequences are MNHNS and SASEGT. This CDR3 has 14 amino acids.

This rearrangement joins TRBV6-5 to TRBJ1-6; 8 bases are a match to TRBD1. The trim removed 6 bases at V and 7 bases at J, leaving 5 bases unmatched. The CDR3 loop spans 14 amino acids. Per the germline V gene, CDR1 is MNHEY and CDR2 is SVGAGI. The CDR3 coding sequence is TGTGCCAGCAGCCGCAGGGACAGGAATTCACCCCTCCACTTT. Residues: CASSRRDRNSPLHF.

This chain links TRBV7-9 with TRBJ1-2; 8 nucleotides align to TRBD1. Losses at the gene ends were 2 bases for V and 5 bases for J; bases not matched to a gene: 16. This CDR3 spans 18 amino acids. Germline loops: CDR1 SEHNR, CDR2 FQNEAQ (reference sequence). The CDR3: CASSLLPRRQGTRYGYTF. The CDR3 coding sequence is TGTGCCAGCAGCTTACTCCCCCGCCGACAGGGGACAAGGTATGGCTACACCTTC.

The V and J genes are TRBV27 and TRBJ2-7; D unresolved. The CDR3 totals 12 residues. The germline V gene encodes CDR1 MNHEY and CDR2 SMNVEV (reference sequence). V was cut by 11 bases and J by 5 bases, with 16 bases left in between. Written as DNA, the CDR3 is TGTGCCGCCGCGGTTTTCGGTCACGAGCAGTACTTC. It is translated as CAAAVFGHEQYF.

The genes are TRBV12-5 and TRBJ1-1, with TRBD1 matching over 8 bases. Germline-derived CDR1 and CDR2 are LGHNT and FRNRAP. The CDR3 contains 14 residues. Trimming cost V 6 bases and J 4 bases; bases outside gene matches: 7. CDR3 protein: CASGPDRGSTEAFF. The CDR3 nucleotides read TGTGCTAGTGGCCCCGACAGGGGCTCCACTGAAGCTTTCTTT.

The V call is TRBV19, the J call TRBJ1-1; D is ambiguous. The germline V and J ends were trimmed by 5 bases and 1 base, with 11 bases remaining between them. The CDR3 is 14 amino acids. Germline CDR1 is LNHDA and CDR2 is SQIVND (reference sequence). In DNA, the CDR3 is TGTGCCAGTAGTTCGCTGATTAGGAACACTGAAGCTTTCTTT. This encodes CASSSLIRNTEAFF.

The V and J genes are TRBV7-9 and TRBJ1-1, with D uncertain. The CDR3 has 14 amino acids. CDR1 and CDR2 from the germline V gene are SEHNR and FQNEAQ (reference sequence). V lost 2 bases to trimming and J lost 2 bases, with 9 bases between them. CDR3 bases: TGTGCCAGCAGCTTAATGGGCAGTAACACTGAAGCTTTCTTT. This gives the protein CASSLMGSNTEAFF.

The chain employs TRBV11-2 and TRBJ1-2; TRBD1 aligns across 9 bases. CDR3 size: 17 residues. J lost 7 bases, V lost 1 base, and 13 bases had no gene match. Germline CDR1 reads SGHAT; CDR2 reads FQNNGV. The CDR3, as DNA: TGTGCCAGCAGCTTAGGGCCCGGGACAGGGCCCGAGGTTGGCTACACCTTC. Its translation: CASSLGPGTGPEVGYTF. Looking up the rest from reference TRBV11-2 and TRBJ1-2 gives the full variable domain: EAGVAQSPRYKIIEKRQSVAFWCNPISGHATLYWYQQILGQGPKLLIQFQNNGVVDDSQLPKDRFSAERLKGVDSTLKIQPAKLEDSAVYLCASSLGPGTGPEVGYTFGSGTRLTVV.

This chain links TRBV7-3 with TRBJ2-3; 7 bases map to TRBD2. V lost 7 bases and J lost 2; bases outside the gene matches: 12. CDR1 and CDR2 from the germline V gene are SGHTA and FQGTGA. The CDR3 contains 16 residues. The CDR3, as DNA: TGTGCCAGCACCCCGAATGGGGGGGGAAACACAGATACGCAGTATTTT. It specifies CASTPNGGGNTDTQYF.

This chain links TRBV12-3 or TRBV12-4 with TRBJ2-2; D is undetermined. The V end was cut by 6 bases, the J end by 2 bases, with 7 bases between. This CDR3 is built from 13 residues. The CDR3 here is CASSPPNTGELFF. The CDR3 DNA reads TGTGCCAGCAGCCCTCCTAACACCGGGGAGCTGTTTTTT.